This TCR beta chain comes out of a study of T cell responses to AZD1222 COVID-19 vaccine. The study, taken as a whole, reports: Clonal diversity may have been underestimated in mostly white British donors. The number of AZD1222 recipients seropositive at baseline was only five or six. A rise in Spike-specific TCR breadth and depth followed two AZD1222 doses. Among spike-specific TCRs, nearly half reportedly target unmutated variant regions.

As to this clone: Its matching antigen is unknown.

Germline CDR1 reads MNHEY; CDR2 reads SVGAGI. V lost 5 bases and J 8 bases, leaving 15 bases between the germline ends. This CDR3 is built from 13 residues. Using immunoSEQ multiplex PCR, the repertoire was profiled, and TCRdb retains in-frame clones only, with some absent. Counted here are around 180,000 clones, approximately 86% occurring once; the ten biggest clones make up roughly 7.7%. The sequences come from peripheral blood, collected on day 0 of AZD1222 vaccination. This clonotype originated in an adult in good health. This sequence joins TRBV6-5 and TRBJ1-2; unclear D gene. The CDR3 loop is CASSNGLIEGYTF. CDR3 nucleotides: TGTGCCAGCAGTAACGGACTCATCGAGGGCTACACCTTC.